A selection of T cell receptor beta chains follows, all from one sample in a study of blood T cell repertoires in COVID-19. The repertoire was sequenced with immunoSEQ multiplex PCR; TCRdb's copy has only in-frame clones and lacks some. This table holds around 210,000 clones, approximately 86% found once. Sequencing used peripheral blood. These receptors were obtained from a man younger than 35 with active or convalescent COVID-19. The conserved cysteine and the conserved F or W are not part of the CDR3 here.

j_call v_call cdr3_aa
TRBJ2-7 TRBV19 ASSIEASFGPFSYEQY
TRBJ2-3 TRBV27 ASSRTGTQY
TRBJ2-7 TRBV25-1 ASSEAGTDTYEQY
TRBJ2-7 TRBV9 ASSDSGHSYEQY
TRBJ2-7 TRBV7-9 ASSLETGGSYEQY
TRBJ2-3 TRBV30 AWSTRRGNGPDTQY
TRBJ2-3 TRBV5-1 ASSGGVRPAV
TRBJ1-4 TRBV19 ASSMSGTGTEKLF
TRBJ1-1 TRBV5-5 ASSLAVRDTEAF
TRBJ2-1 TRBV21-1 ASSAPGLANEQF
TRBJ2-2 TRBV30 ASSRGVGELF
TRBJ1-3 TRBV28 ASRTNRGLNRNTIY
TRBJ1-1 TRBV30 AWSEQGRAF
TRBJ2-7 TRBV7-9 ASSLATSGRAGQY
TRBJ2-1 TRBV30 AWSVEVGTVNEQF
TRBJ2-1 TRBV21-1 ASSKGQGLGNEQF
TRBJ2-1 TRBV5-4 ASSLVEANEQF
TRBJ1-1 TRBV6-5 ATSLHHSMNTEAF
TRBJ1-2 TRBV27 ASSAQLLSGYT
TRBJ2-3 TRBV19 ASSFGLMTDTQY
TRBJ1-1 TRBV5-1 ASSGTGGSAF
TRBJ1-1 TRBV30 AGTRTDAF
TRBJ1-1 TRBV18 ASSQQGSGDRAEAF
TRBJ1-5 TRBV19 AVKTGDRNQPQH